The 5 T cell receptor beta chains below come from one sample, sequenced in a study of T-cell reconstitution after alpha-beta-depleted transplantation in children. The TCRbeta library was prepared with unique molecular identifiers. TCRdb reanalysed the PCR reads using MiXCR and keeps one entry per CDR3 protein. The data show about 98,000 distinct CDR3 sequences, under 25% seen once. The sample in question was PBMCs, obtained before TCRalphabeta/CD19-depleted stem cell transplant. The source is a boy aged 2-9 years with acute lymphoblastic leukemia, due to receive a stem cell transplant.

The chain uses TRBV20-1 and TRBJ2-5; D is perhaps TRBD1 (5 bases). V lost 3 bases to trimming and J lost 4 bases, with 9 bases between them. CDR3 length: 12 amino acids. CDR1 and CDR2 (germline): DFQATT, SNEGSKA (reference sequence). CDR3 in DNA: TGCAGTGCTAGGACAGCTTTAGAGACCCAGTACTTC. It translates to CSARTALETQYF.

The chain is built from TRBV29-1 and TRBJ2-3; 9 positions agree with TRBD2. J gave up 0 bases and V 6 bases, and 1 base lay outside the gene matches. Germline V CDR1 and CDR2: SQVTM, ANQGSEA. The CDR3 extends over 13 amino acids. CDR3 nucleotide sequence: TGCAGCGTCACTAGCGGGAGCACAGATACGCAGTATTTT. Its protein is CSVTSGSTDTQYF.

This clonotype has only a few counts. The chain combines TRBV20-1 with TRBJ2-3, with 7 bases lining up with TRBD1. The junction had 8 bases not matched to a gene; V was cut back by 3 bases and J by 2 bases. The germline gives CDR1 DFQATT, CDR2 SNEGSKA (reference sequence). CDR3 length equals 15 residues. CDR3 nucleotide sequence: TGCAGTGCTAGGAAGGGGGACAGAGACACAGATACGCAGTATTTT. Translation: CSARKGDRDTDTQYF.

The chain employs TRBV24-1 and TRBJ1-2; maybe TRBD1 (5 bases). Germline CDR1 reads KGHDR; CDR2 reads SFDVKD. V was shortened by 4 bases and J by 8 bases, with 16 bases between the two germline ends. The CDR3 length is 14 residues. Here the CDR3 DNA reads TGTGCCACCAGTGACGGAGCCAGGGCGGGGGGCTACACCTTC. Encoded protein: CATSDGARAGGYTF.

The chain is built from TRBV5-6 and TRBJ1-1, with D unclear. The CDR3 is 11 residues long. The ends were cut back, 0 bases at V and 7 bases at J, with 4 bases in the middle. Germline CDR1 SGHDT, CDR2 YYEEEE. The CDR3 region has the DNA TGTGCCAGCAGCTTGGGGGATGAAGCTTTCTTT. Amino acid sequence: CASSLGDEAFF.